These T cell receptor beta chains were read from a single sample in a study of vaccination and CD4 T cells after COVID-19. MiXCR, run by TCRdb on the PCR reads, gives a single entry per CDR3 protein. The sample lists some 11,000 distinct CDR3 sequences, over 65% occurring once. Antigens of these TCRs are unknown. Sample: CD4+ T cells from blood, cultured in vitro. The receptors derive from a human donor who had recovered from COVID-19. The CDR3 runs from the conserved cysteine through the conserved F or W. The D gene is left open where the match is weak. Some rows mark clone size as missing; the rest say once, few, many or name a class of expanded clone.

size: -
J: TRBJ1-1
D: -
V: TRBV28
CDR3: CASSPDIGSGNTEAFF
DNA: TGTGCCAGCAGTCCCGACATCGGAAGTGGGAACACTGAAGCTTTCTTT

size: -
J: TRBJ2-5
D: TRBD2
V: TRBV20-1
CDR3: CSASRSSGKLQETQYF
DNA: TGCAGTGCTAGTCGGTCTAGCGGGAAGCTCCAAGAGACCCAGTACTTC

size: -
J: TRBJ2-1
D: TRBD1
V: TRBV28
CDR3: CASSLDRARNEQFF
DNA: TGTGCCAGCAGTCTCGACAGGGCACGAAATGAGCAGTTCTTC

size: -
J: TRBJ1-2
D: -
V: TRBV10-3
CDR3: CAISGSAYGYTF
DNA: TGTGCCATCAGTGGGTCAGCCTATGGCTACACCTTC

size: -
J: TRBJ1-5
D: -
V: TRBV20-1
CDR3: CSAGFYSNQPQHF
DNA: TGCAGTGCGGGATTTTATAGCAATCAGCCCCAGCATTTT

size: -
J: TRBJ2-7
D: TRBD2
V: TRBV20-1
CDR3: CSARLGLAEPYEQYF
DNA: TGCAGTGCTAGGCTCGGACTAGCGGAACCCTACGAGCAGTACTTC

size: -
J: TRBJ2-7
D: -
V: TRBV27
CDR3: CASSFKPSAPYEQYF
DNA: TGTGCCAGCAGTTTTAAGCCTAGCGCTCCCTACGAGCAGTACTTC

size: once
J: TRBJ1-5
D: -
V: TRBV15
CDR3: CATSRAQRYSKQPQHF
DNA: TGTGCCACCAGCAGAGCACAGAGATATAGCAAACAGCCCCAGCATTTT

size: -
J: TRBJ1-2
D: -
V: TRBV20-1
CDR3: CSARERTVYTF
DNA: TGCAGTGCTAGAGAGCGGACAGTCTACACCTTC

size: large
J: TRBJ1-5
D: TRBD1
V: TRBV20-1
CDR3: CSARQQGDQPQHF
DNA: TGCAGTGCTAGACAACAGGGGGATCAGCCCCAGCATTTT

size: -
J: TRBJ2-5
D: -
V: TRBV28
CDR3: CASSFYTLGRGEETQYF
DNA: TGTGCCAGCAGTTTTTACACCCTAGGCAGGGGGGAAGAGACCCAGTACTTC

size: -
J: TRBJ1-2
D: TRBD1
V: TRBV7-2
CDR3: CASSAEPGQGRGYTF
DNA: TGTGCCAGCAGCGCAGAGCCGGGACAGGGACGGGGCTACACCTTC

size: -
J: TRBJ2-6
D: TRBD2
V: TRBV7-9
CDR3: CASSAAGGVSGANVLTF
DNA: TGTGCCAGCAGCGCAGCGGGAGGGGTGTCTGGGGCCAACGTCCTGACTTTC

size: -
J: TRBJ1-5
D: TRBD1
V: TRBV5-6
CDR3: CASSKGQGNLNNQPQHF
DNA: TGTGCCAGCAGCAAGGGACAGGGAAATCTTAACAATCAGCCCCAGCATTTT

size: -
J: TRBJ1-5
D: TRBD1
V: TRBV20-1
CDR3: CSATDRGTRGVDNQPQHF
DNA: TGCAGTGCTACGGACAGGGGGACCAGGGGAGTGGACAATCAGCCCCAGCATTTT

size: -
J: TRBJ2-5
D: -
V: TRBV20-1
CDR3: CSAMGETQYF
DNA: TGCAGTGCTATGGGAGAGACCCAGTACTTC

size: -
J: TRBJ1-5
D: TRBD1
V: TRBV7-9
CDR3: CASSQQGAGQPQHF
DNA: TGTGCCAGCAGCCAACAGGGGGCAGGTCAGCCCCAGCATTTT

size: -
J: TRBJ1-1
D: -
V: TRBV20-1
CDR3: CSASRQYEAFF
DNA: TGCAGTGCTAGTCGCCAGTATGAAGCTTTCTTT

size: -
J: TRBJ1-6
D: -
V: TRBV20-1
CDR3: CSARGIRSPLHF
DNA: TGCAGTGCTAGGGGAATTAGGTCACCCCTCCACTTT

size: -
J: TRBJ1-2
D: -
V: TRBV4-1
CDR3: CASSPAQEGRNGYTF
DNA: TGCGCCAGCAGCCCGGCCCAGGAGGGAAGGAATGGCTACACCTTC

size: -
J: TRBJ2-3
D: -
V: TRBV20-1
CDR3: CSAREQLGTDTQYF
DNA: TGCAGTGCTAGGGAACAACTAGGCACAGATACGCAGTATTTT

size: large
J: TRBJ1-1
D: -
V: TRBV20-1
CDR3: CSARSLRATEAFF
DNA: TGCAGTGCTAGAAGTCTCCGGGCCACTGAAGCTTTCTTT

size: few
J: TRBJ1-1
D: -
V: TRBV6-1
CDR3: CASRIYPRENTEAFF
DNA: TGTGCCAGCAGAATCTACCCACGGGAGAACACTGAAGCTTTCTTT

size: -
J: TRBJ2-5
D: -
V: TRBV15
CDR3: CATSRDRQVGARTQYF
DNA: TGTGCCACCAGCAGAGATCGGCAGGTTGGGGCGCGGACCCAGTACTTC

size: -
J: TRBJ1-5
D: -
V: TRBV6-5
CDR3: CASSSRSSNQPQHF
DNA: TGTGCCAGCAGTTCCCGGAGTAGCAATCAGCCCCAGCATTTT

size: -
J: TRBJ1-1
D: -
V: TRBV6-4
CDR3: CASSDLLDTEAFF
DNA: TGTGCCAGCAGTGACCTGTTGGACACTGAAGCTTTCTTT

size: once
J: TRBJ1-5
D: -
V: TRBV15
CDR3: CATSRRLLRNSNQPQHF
DNA: TGTGCCACCAGCAGACGACTTCTTCGGAATAGCAATCAGCCCCAGCATTTT

size: few
J: TRBJ1-5
D: TRBD1
V: TRBV7-2
CDR3: CASSFRTGTGSNQPQHF
DNA: TGTGCCAGCAGCTTCCGAACCGGGACAGGTAGCAATCAGCCCCAGCATTTT

size: -
J: TRBJ1-2
D: TRBD1
V: TRBV28
CDR3: CASSVGTAYGYTF
DNA: TGTGCCAGCAGCGTCGGGACAGCCTATGGCTACACCTTC

size: -
J: TRBJ1-1
D: -
V: TRBV20-1
CDR3: CSARDPATEAFF
DNA: TGCAGTGCTAGAGATCCGGCCACTGAAGCTTTCTTT

size: few
J: TRBJ2-5
D: TRBD1
V: TRBV20-1
CDR3: CSARRDSLRAERAETQYF
DNA: TGCAGTGCTCGCCGGGACAGTCTTCGGGCGGAGCGAGCCGAGACCCAGTACTTC

size: -
J: TRBJ2-7
D: TRBD2
V: TRBV20-1
CDR3: CSAMTSIYEQYF
DNA: TGCAGTGCTATGACTAGCATCTACGAGCAGTACTTC

size: -
J: TRBJ2-5
D: TRBD2
V: TRBV7-2
CDR3: CASSSPGLAQETQYF
DNA: TGTGCCAGCAGCTCCCCGGGACTAGCCCAAGAGACCCAGTACTTC

size: few
J: TRBJ2-7
D: TRBD2
V: TRBV4-1
CDR3: CASSQGPGLDVVYEQYF
DNA: TGCGCCAGCAGCCAAGGGCCGGGACTAGACGTGGTGTACGAGCAGTACTTC

size: -
J: TRBJ1-2
D: -
V: TRBV4-2
CDR3: CASSLLDLNYGYTF
DNA: TGTGCCAGCAGCCTCTTGGATCTCAACTATGGCTACACCTTC

size: medium-sized
J: TRBJ1-1
D: -
V: TRBV7-2
CDR3: CASSLGGQLNTEAFF
DNA: TGTGCCAGCAGCTTAGGGGGGCAGTTGAACACTGAAGCTTTCTTT

size: -
J: TRBJ2-1
D: -
V: TRBV7-9
CDR3: CASSLDNEQFF
DNA: TGTGCCAGCAGCTTGGATAATGAGCAGTTCTTC

size: few
J: TRBJ1-5
D: -
V: TRBV7-2
CDR3: CASSIDRGFQPQHF
DNA: TGTGCCAGCAGCATTGATAGGGGGTTTCAGCCCCAGCATTTT

size: -
J: TRBJ2-1
D: -
V: TRBV7-2
CDR3: CASSLTRGKGSYNEQFF
DNA: TGTGCCAGCAGCTTGACAAGGGGGAAGGGGTCCTACAATGAGCAGTTCTTC

size: -
J: TRBJ1-2
D: -
V: TRBV24-1
CDR3: CATTAGVGYGYTF
DNA: TGTGCCACCACCGCCGGAGTGGGGTATGGCTACACCTTC

size: few
J: TRBJ2-7
D: TRBD1
V: TRBV20-1
CDR3: CSAPRGRSSYEQYF
DNA: TGCAGTGCTCCAAGGGGGCGGAGCTCCTACGAGCAGTACTTC

size: -
J: TRBJ2-7
D: -
V: TRBV7-6
CDR3: CASSPSTGFHEQYF
DNA: TGTGCCAGCAGCCCCTCTACAGGTTTCCACGAGCAGTACTTC

size: -
J: TRBJ1-5
D: -
V: TRBV6-2/TRBV6-3
CDR3: CASTHRGARSSQHF
DNA: TGTGCCAGCACCCACCGAGGGGCTCGAAGTTCCCAGCATTTT

size: -
J: TRBJ2-5
D: TRBD2
V: TRBV7-2
CDR3: CATRGTSAPRSAQYF
DNA: TGTGCCACTAGGGGAACTAGCGCCCCGAGGAGCGCCCAGTACTTC

size: -
J: TRBJ1-1
D: -
V: TRBV6-2/TRBV6-3
CDR3: CASTGTGTNTEAFF
DNA: TGTGCCAGCACAGGTACAGGGACGAACACTGAAGCTTTCTTT

size: -
J: TRBJ2-3
D: -
V: TRBV20-1
CDR3: CSARIADTQYF
DNA: TGCAGTGCTAGAATAGCAGATACGCAGTATTTT

size: -
J: TRBJ2-5
D: -
V: TRBV20-1
CDR3: CSARRGSPGETQYF
DNA: TGCAGTGCTAGACGGGGCAGTCCCGGGGAGACCCAGTACTTC

size: -
J: TRBJ2-3
D: -
V: TRBV20-1
CDR3: CSAKRGVGTDTQYF
DNA: TGCAGTGCTAAGAGGGGAGTAGGGACAGATACGCAGTATTTT

size: few
J: TRBJ2-5
D: -
V: TRBV7-2
CDR3: CASSFEGETQYF
DNA: TGTGCCAGCAGCTTTGAAGGCGAGACCCAGTACTTC

size: -
J: TRBJ1-2
D: -
V: TRBV28
CDR3: CASSLSLNYGYTF
DNA: TGTGCCAGCAGTTTATCCCTGAACTATGGCTACACCTTC

size: -
J: TRBJ2-5
D: TRBD2
V: TRBV20-1
CDR3: CSARTSWETQYF
DNA: TGCAGTGCCAGGACTAGTTGGGAGACCCAGTACTTC

size: -
J: TRBJ1-6
D: TRBD1
V: TRBV20-1
CDR3: CSARRDSYNSPLHF
DNA: TGCAGTGCTAGAAGGGACAGCTATAATTCACCCCTCCACTTT

size: -
J: TRBJ1-5
D: -
V: TRBV6-2/TRBV6-3
CDR3: CATKTDGRNQPQHF
DNA: TGTGCCACCAAGACGGACGGGAGGAATCAGCCCCAGCATTTT

size: -
J: TRBJ2-6
D: TRBD2
V: TRBV7-2
CDR3: CASSRWGGSGANVLTF
DNA: TGTGCCAGCAGCCGATGGGGGGGTTCTGGGGCCAACGTCCTGACTTTC